Each of the 21 T cell receptor beta chains below was sequenced from the same sample in a study of cytomegalovirus exposure and HLA in healthy donors. Use of 60 Vbeta and 13 Jbeta primers characterized the PCR. Assay: immunoSEQ multiplex PCR; the TCRdb copy retains only in-frame clones and omits some. The sample holds some 90,000 clones, approximately 80% seen once. The material sequenced was PBMCs. The receptors were sampled from a woman aged 40-49 years in good health and CMV-seronegative.

This clone appeared a few times. This chain uses TRBV2 with TRBJ1-1, with 9 nucleotides matching TRBD1. Germline lookup yields CDR1 SNHLY and CDR2 FYNNEI. CDR3 size: 14 residues. The V and J ends lost 6 bases and 4 bases, in that order; junction bases with no gene match: 6. CDR3 sequence (DNA): TGTGCCAGCAGACAGGGGGCGAGGAGCACTGAAGCTTTCTTT. Translating it yields CASRQGARSTEAFF.

The rearrangement uses TRBV28 and TRBJ2-7; 8 bases match TRBD2. Per the germline V gene, CDR1 is MDHEN and CDR2 is SYDVKM. V gave up 5 bases and J gave up 3 bases; unmatched junction bases: 9. The CDR3 extends over 15 amino acids. The CDR3 reads CASSPGGGRYYEQYF. The CDR3 bases are TGTGCCAGCAGTCCCGGGGGGGGGCGGTACTACGAGCAGTACTTC.

The V gene is TRBV6-6, the J gene TRBJ2-5, with TRBD1 matching 8 bases. Near its end, the DNA agrees better with TRBJ2-7, so the J call may be wrong. The CDR3 covers 15 residues. Per the germline V gene, CDR1 is MNHNY and CDR2 is SVGAGI (reference sequence). CDR3 bases: TGTGCCAGCAGATTAACGGGACAGGTCGAACACGAGCAGTACTTC. Translating it yields CASRLTGQVEHEQYF.

This chain links TRBV27 with TRBJ2-1, with 9 bases that match TRBD1. Germline V gene sequence: CDR1 MNHEY, CDR2 SMNVEV (reference sequence). This CDR3 contains 18 residues. The junction had 12 bases not matched to a gene; V was cut back by 4 bases and J by 2 bases. As DNA, the CDR3 is TGTGCCAGCAGTTCCGCCCGGGACAGGGTTAGGACCTACAATGAGCAGTTCTTC. Translated: CASSSARDRVRTYNEQFF.

The genes are TRBV10-2 and TRBJ1-2; 7 nucleotides match TRBD1. The CDR3 runs to 12 residues. V lost 2 bases to trimming and J lost 8 bases; unmatched junction nucleotides: 2. Germline loops: CDR1 WSHSY, CDR2 SAAADI. CDR3 sequence (DNA): TGCGCCAGCAGTGAGGCAGGGGGGGGCTACACCTTC. Encoded protein: CASSEAGGGYTF.

The rearrangement links TRBV28 to TRBJ2-1, with 11 bases matching TRBD2. The V gene end was trimmed by 2 bases and the J gene end by 0 bases; junction bases not matched to a gene: 9. Germline V gives CDR1 MDHEN, CDR2 SYDVKM. This CDR3 is 19 amino acids long. CDR3 amino acids: CASSLAGTSGFSSYNEQFF. The CDR3 DNA reads as TGTGCCAGCAGTTTAGCCGGGACTAGCGGCTTCAGCTCCTACAATGAGCAGTTCTTC.

This clone has a handful of counts. The V gene is TRBV6-6, the J gene TRBJ2-7; possibly TRBD2 for D (7 bases). Trimming stripped 5 bases from V and 0 bases from J, with 14 bases between. CDR1 and CDR2 from the germline V gene are MNHNY and SVGAGI (reference sequence). The CDR3 contains 15 residues. The CDR3 DNA reads as TGTGCCAGCAGTCAGCGGGACACCCCCTCCTACGAGCAGTACTTC. Residues: CASSQRDTPSYEQYF.

The chain is built from TRBV15 and TRBJ2-1; 10 nucleotides align to TRBD2. V gave up 1 base and J gave up 9 bases; unmatched junction bases: 9. CDR3 size: 16 residues. Germline values: CDR1 LNHNV, CDR2 YYDKDF (reference sequence). CDR3 residues: CATSRGSASGRGEQFF. In DNA, the CDR3 is TGTGCCACCAGCAGAGGATCGGCTAGCGGGAGAGGTGAGCAGTTCTTC.

This chain joins TRBV19 and TRBJ2-3, with 12 nucleotides matching TRBD2. CDR1 is LNHDA and CDR2 is SQIVND in the germline V gene (reference sequence). The CDR3 spans 15 residues. Unmatched junction bases numbered 9, after V lost 7 bases and J lost 7 bases. For the CDR3, the DNA is TGTGCCAGTACCACGGGACTAGCGGGCCTTAATACGCAGTATTTT. Protein product: CASTTGLAGLNTQYF.

This sequence joins TRBV7-9 and TRBJ2-1; 9 positions match TRBD2. Germline V lookup: CDR1 SEHNR, CDR2 FQNEAQ (reference sequence). The CDR3 runs 15 residues. The trim removed 1 base at V and 8 bases at J, leaving 6 bases unmatched. The CDR3 sequence is CASSLEAGGPHEQFF. CDR3 coding DNA: TGTGCCAGCAGCTTAGAGGCGGGAGGGCCCCATGAGCAGTTCTTC.

The chain recombines TRBV9 with TRBJ2-1, with 8 bases matching TRBD2. Looked up from germline, CDR1 is SGDLS and CDR2 is YYNGEE. V lost 4 bases, J lost 2 bases, and 5 bases stayed unmatched. The CDR3 loop spans 15 amino acids. CDR3 sequence (DNA): TGTGCCAGCAGCCCCGGGACTAGTCCCTACAATGAGCAGTTCTTC. Translating it yields CASSPGTSPYNEQFF. Full variable domain (remainder filled in from reference TRBV9 and TRBJ2-1): DSGVTQTPKHLITATGQRVTLRCSPRSGDLSVYWYQQSLDQGLQFLIQYYNGEERAKGNILERFSAQQFPDLHSELNLSSLELGDSALYFCASSPGTSPYNEQFFGPGTRLTVL.

V and J are TRBV30 and TRBJ2-1, with a weak D call TRBD2 (6 bases). The CDR3 runs 14 residues. V was shortened by 3 bases and J by 0 bases, with 9 bases between the two germline ends. The germline gives CDR1 GTSNPN, CDR2 SVGIG (reference sequence). This CDR3 is CAWRGGSSYNEQFF. The CDR3 DNA sequence: TGTGCCTGGAGGGGAGGTTCCTCCTACAATGAGCAGTTCTTC.

This chain uses TRBV4-1 with TRBJ1-2; D gene unclear. The germline CDR1 and CDR2 sequences are MGHRA and YSYEKL. This CDR3 region has 14 residues. V was clipped by 0 bases and J by 10 bases, with 15 bases between them. This CDR3 is CASSQDIFTGSYTF. CDR3 coding DNA: TGCGCCAGCAGCCAAGACATATTCACGGGGTCCTACACCTTC.

The V and J genes are TRBV2 and TRBJ2-4; the D gene is possibly TRBD2 (7 bases). V was shortened by 10 bases and J by 7 bases, with 23 bases between the two germline ends. Germline CDR1 is SNHLY and CDR2 is FYNNEI. This CDR3 comprises 15 residues. The CDR3 nucleotides read TGTGCCACCTTACCCTCTGGGGGGGGCGAGAACATTCAGTACTTC. Translated, it gives CATLPSGGGENIQYF.

This chain's CDR3 is CASSVEGGAGGYTF. In DNA, the CDR3 is TGTGCCAGCAGTGTAGAGGGGGGGGCCGGTGGCTACACCTTC. The rearrangement joins TRBV6-1 to TRBJ1-2, with D perhaps TRBD1 (6 bases). V gave up 4 bases and J gave up 7 bases, with 16 bases separating them. CDR1 and CDR2 from the germline V gene are MNHNS and SASEGT. The CDR3 is 14 amino acids.

The V gene is TRBV18, the J gene TRBJ2-3; D unresolved. This CDR3 is built from 15 residues. Germline CDR1 is KGHSH and CDR2 is LQKENI. V shed 1 base and J shed 2 bases, with 10 bases lying between them. The CDR3 spells CASSPLRVNTDTQYF. CDR3 DNA: TGTGCCAGCTCACCACTTCGGGTGAACACAGATACGCAGTATTTT.

V and J are TRBV2 and TRBJ2-1; maybe TRBD2 (6 bases). V lost 6 bases and J 9 bases, leaving 18 bases between the germline ends. The CDR3 sequence is 14 residues long. Germline V lookup: CDR1 SNHLY, CDR2 FYNNEI. CDR3 protein: CASSADSPGGEQFF. DNA for the CDR3: TGTGCCAGCAGCGCGGACTCCCCCGGGGGTGAGCAGTTCTTC.

CDR3 loop: CASSSVGGAGIVDGYTF. The CDR3 coding sequence is TGTGCCAGCAGCTCGGTAGGGGGCGCGGGGATTGTCGATGGCTACACCTTC. The chain employs TRBV4-2 and TRBJ1-2; TRBD1 matches 7 bases. V trimming: 5 bases; J trimming: 6 bases; junction bases outside the gene matches: 18. Per the germline V gene, CDR1 is LGHNA and CDR2 is YNFKEQ. The CDR3 length is 17 residues.

This rearrangement joins TRBV6-1 to TRBJ2-1; 7 nucleotides align to TRBD1. With 8 bases clipped from V and 7 bases from J, the junction kept 11 bases outside the gene matches. Germline-derived CDR1 and CDR2 are MNHNS and SASEGT. This CDR3 is built from 14 residues. The CDR3 coding sequence is TGTGCCAGCGTTCAGACAGGGCCTTCTAATGAGCAGTTCTTC. Protein product: CASVQTGPSNEQFF.

This clone was detected once. The V gene is TRBV6-1, the J gene TRBJ2-3; D is unresolved. Germline CDR1 MNHNS, CDR2 SASEGT. CDR3 length: 16 residues. V gave up 2 bases and J gave up 6 bases, with 18 bases separating them. CDR3 sequence reads: CASSETGQTNRDTQYF. The CDR3 DNA reads TGTGCCAGCAGTGAAACGGGTCAGACCAACCGTGATACGCAGTATTTT.

CDR3: CASSFGAGDEQYF. CDR3 nucleotide sequence: TGTGCCAGCAGCTTTGGAGCGGGAGACGAGCAGTACTTC. The chain has TRBV7-2 and TRBJ2-7, with 8 bases lining up with TRBD2. CDR1 SGHTA and CDR2 FQGNSA come from the germline V gene. The CDR3 runs to 13 residues. After removal of 3 bases from V and 5 bases from J, the junction contained 3 bases not matched to a gene.